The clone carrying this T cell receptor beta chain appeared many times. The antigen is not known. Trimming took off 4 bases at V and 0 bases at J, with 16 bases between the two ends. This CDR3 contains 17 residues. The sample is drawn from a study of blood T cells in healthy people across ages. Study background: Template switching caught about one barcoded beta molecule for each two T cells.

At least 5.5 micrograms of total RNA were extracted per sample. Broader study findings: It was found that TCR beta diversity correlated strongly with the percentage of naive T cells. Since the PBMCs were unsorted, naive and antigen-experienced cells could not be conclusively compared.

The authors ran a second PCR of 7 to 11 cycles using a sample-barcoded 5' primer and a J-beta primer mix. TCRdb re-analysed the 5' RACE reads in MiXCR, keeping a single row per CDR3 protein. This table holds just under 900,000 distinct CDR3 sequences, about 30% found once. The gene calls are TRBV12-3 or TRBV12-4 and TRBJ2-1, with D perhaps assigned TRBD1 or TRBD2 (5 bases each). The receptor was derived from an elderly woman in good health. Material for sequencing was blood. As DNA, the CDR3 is TGTGCCAGCAGTTCACCCCCGCTTGGGACCTCCTACAATGAGCAGTTCTTC. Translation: CASSSPPLGTSYNEQFF.